Detailed here is one TCR beta chain. In germline, CDR1 is WNHNN, CDR2 SYGVQD (reference sequence). CDR3 length: 13 amino acids. V shed 0 bases and J shed 4 bases, with 6 bases lying between them. In the original analysis: Cell counts per sample came from amplifying reference gene primers. Generated by immunoSEQ multiplex PCR, the TCRdb table keeps only in-frame clones and is missing some. The V and J calls and clone size come from that table; D and trimming were worked out from the DNA. The table records fewer than 300,000 clones, 65% to 90% of them present only once. The data were obtained in a study of blood T cell repertoires in COVID-19. Study at large: Acute and convalescent COVID-19 specimens originated in the United States, Italy and Spain. The analysed material was cDNA or gDNA that came from T cells, B-cell-depleted T cells, or PBMCs.

The sequence was collected from a human donor in a cohort sampled during active COVID-19. The chain links TRBV10-1 to TRBJ1-2; D gene unclear. The material sequenced was peripheral blood. In nucleotides, the CDR3 is TGCGCCAGCAGTGAGTCGTTCAGCTATGGCTACACCTTC. Its translation: CASSESFSYGYTF.